The present T cell receptor beta chain was sequenced within a study of T cells in Graves' hyperthyroidism and ophthalmopathy. Trimming left V 0 bases short and J 0 bases short, with 8 bases between. Germline CDR1 reads SGHTA; CDR2 reads FQGTGA. There are 15 residues in the CDR3. From RNA transcripts, TCR beta CDR3 regions were amplified. The primer set for the first-round RT-PCR of the TCR CDR3 was HTBI. One entry per CDR3 protein results from TCRdb running MiXCR on the multiplex PCR reads. This repertoire shows 600,000 to 850,000 distinct CDR3 sequences, around 20% found once; its top ten account for 16%. This clonotype was observed at least ten times.

V usage is TRBV7-3 and J usage is TRBJ2-5; either TRBD1 or TRBD2 may fit D (5 bases each). The sequenced sample was blood. The receptor's source is a woman aged 45-59 years with Graves' hyperthyroidism that later progressed to Graves' ophthalmopathy. The CDR3 DNA reads TGTGCCAGCAGCTTAACCGGGGCGAACCAAGAGACCCAGTACTTC. This encodes CASSLTGANQETQYF.